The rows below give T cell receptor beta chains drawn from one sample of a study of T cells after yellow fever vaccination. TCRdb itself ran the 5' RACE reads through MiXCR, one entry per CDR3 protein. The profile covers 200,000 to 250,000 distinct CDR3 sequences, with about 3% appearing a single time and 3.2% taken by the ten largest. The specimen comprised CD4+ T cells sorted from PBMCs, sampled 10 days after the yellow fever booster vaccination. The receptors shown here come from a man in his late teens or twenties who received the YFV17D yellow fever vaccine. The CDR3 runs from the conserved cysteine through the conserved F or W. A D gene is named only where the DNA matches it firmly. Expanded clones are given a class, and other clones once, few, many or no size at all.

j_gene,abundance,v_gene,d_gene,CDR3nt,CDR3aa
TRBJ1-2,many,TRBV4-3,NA,TGCGCCAGCAGCCAAGATGCGGGTTACTATGGCTACACCTTC,CASSQDAGYYGYTF
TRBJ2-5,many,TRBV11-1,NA,TGTGCCAGCAGCACCCGGGAGACCCAGTACTTC,CASSTRETQYF
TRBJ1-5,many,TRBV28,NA,TGTGCCAGCAGTTTAGAGGGACAACAGCCCCAGCATTTT,CASSLEGQQPQHF
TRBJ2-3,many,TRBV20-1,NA,TGCAGTGCTAAATCCGGGACCAAGGCTAGCACAGATACGCAGTATTTT,CSAKSGTKASTDTQYF
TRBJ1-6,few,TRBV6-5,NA,TGTGCCAGCAGTTACGTGGGGGGTAATTCACCCCTCCACTTT,CASSYVGGNSPLHF
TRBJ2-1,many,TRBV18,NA,TGTGCCAGCTCACCAGGGTTCTATGAGCAGTTCTTC,CASSPGFYEQFF
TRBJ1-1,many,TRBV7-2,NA,TGTGCCAGCAGCTTATACGACTCGGGGACTGAAGCTTTCTTT,CASSLYDSGTEAFF
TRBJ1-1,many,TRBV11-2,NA,TGTGCCAGCAGCTGGAGTTTAGGGACGGCGAACACTGAAGCTTTCTTT,CASSWSLGTANTEAFF
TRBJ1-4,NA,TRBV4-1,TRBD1,TGCGCCAGCAGCCCTCTACAACAGGGGAGGCAAAAACTGTTTTTT,CASSPLQQGRQKLFF
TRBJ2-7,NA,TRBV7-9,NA,TGTGCCAGCAGCTTAGGTCCGAACTCCTACGAGCAGTACTTC,CASSLGPNSYEQYF
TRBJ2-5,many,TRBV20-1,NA,TGCAGTTTCACGGCAGGGGAGCCGGAGACCCAGTACTTC,CSFTAGEPETQYF
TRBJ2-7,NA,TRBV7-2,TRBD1,TGTGCCAGCAGCTTAGTGTCAGGACAGGGGTACGAGCAGTACTTC,CASSLVSGQGYEQYF
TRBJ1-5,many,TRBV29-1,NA,TGCAGCGTTGAAGTTTTAGGTCAGCCCCAGCATTTT,CSVEVLGQPQHF
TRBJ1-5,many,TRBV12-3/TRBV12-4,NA,TGTGCCAGCAGAGACCATGGGGCCGATCAGCCCCAGCATTTT,CASRDHGADQPQHF
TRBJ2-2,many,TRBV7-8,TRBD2,TGTGCCAGCAGCCCACTTCGGGGGGGAGGCGGGGAGCTGTTTTTT,CASSPLRGGGGELFF
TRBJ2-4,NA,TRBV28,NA,TGTGCCAGCAGCCCTGGGTCCCTCTTTGGGGGAATAGAATACATTCAGTACTTC,CASSPGSLFGGIEYIQYF
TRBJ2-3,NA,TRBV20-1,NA,TGCAGTGCTAGAAATGGGCCACCTAAGGATACGCAGTATTTT,CSARNGPPKDTQYF
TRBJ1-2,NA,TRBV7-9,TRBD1,TGTGCCAGCAGCTCTGCTTCTCAGGGGGACGCTGGCTACACCTTC,CASSSASQGDAGYTF
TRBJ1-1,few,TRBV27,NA,TGCACCAGCAGTTTCCCGGTCCAGAGGGTTACTGAAGCTTTCTTT,CTSSFPVQRVTEAFF
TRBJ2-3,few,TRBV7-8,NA,TGTGCCAGCAGCTTACGAGAAGCGCAGTATTTT,CASSLREAQYF
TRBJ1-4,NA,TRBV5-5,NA,TGTGCCAGCAGCTTGACAGAGACACATGAAAAACTGTTTTTT,CASSLTETHEKLFF
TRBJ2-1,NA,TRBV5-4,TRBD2,TGTGCCAGCAGCTTGCGGGGGGACAATGAGCAGTTCTTC,CASSLRGDNEQFF
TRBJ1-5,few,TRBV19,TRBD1,TGTGCCAGTAGGGCGGGGGACAGGGAGTCTCAGCCCCAGCATTTT,CASRAGDRESQPQHF
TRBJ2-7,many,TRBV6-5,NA,TGTGCCAGCAGTTCACACCGGGACCGGGTCTCCTACGAGCAGTACTTC,CASSSHRDRVSYEQYF
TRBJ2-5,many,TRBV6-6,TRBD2,TGTGCCAGCAGTTCAGGGGCCAGCGGGGGGGCGCGAGAGACCCAGTACTTC,CASSSGASGGARETQYF
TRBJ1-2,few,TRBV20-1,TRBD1,TGCAGTCTACAACCAGGGGGCAACTATGGCTACACCTTC,CSLQPGGNYGYTF
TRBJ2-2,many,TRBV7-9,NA,TGTGCCAGCAGCCGAAGCGGGGGACAGTTCACCGGGGAGCTGTTTTTT,CASSRSGGQFTGELFF
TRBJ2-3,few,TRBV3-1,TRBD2,TGTGCCAGCAGCCAAGTAGCCGGGGGGACGACAGATACGCAGTATTTT,CASSQVAGGTTDTQYF
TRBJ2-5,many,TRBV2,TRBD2,TGTGCCAGCCTGGAGCGGGGGTTCCAAGAGACCCAGTACTTC,CASLERGFQETQYF
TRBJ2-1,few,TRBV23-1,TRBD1,TGCGCCAGCAGTCTGGACAGGTCCGGGAATTACGCATACAATGAGCAGTTCTTC,CASSLDRSGNYAYNEQFF
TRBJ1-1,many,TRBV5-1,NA,TGCGCCAGCAGCGTATACAGGGAGGGCACTGAAGCTTTCTTT,CASSVYREGTEAFF
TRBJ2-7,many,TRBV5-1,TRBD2,TGCGCCAGCAGCTTCGGTAGCGGGGGGACCTACGAGCAGTACTTC,CASSFGSGGTYEQYF
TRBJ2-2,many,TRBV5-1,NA,TGCGCCAGCAGCTTGGCAAGGGATACCAACACCGGGGAGCTGTTTTTT,CASSLARDTNTGELFF
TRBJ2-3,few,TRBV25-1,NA,TGTGCCAGCAGTGAATATGATACGCAGTATTTT,CASSEYDTQYF
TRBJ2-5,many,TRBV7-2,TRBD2,TGTGCCAGCAGCTTAAGCGGGGGCCCACAAGAGACCCAGTACTTC,CASSLSGGPQETQYF
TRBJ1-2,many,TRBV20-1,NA,TGCAGTGCTAGAGTATGGCAGATGTTGGGCTACACCTTC,CSARVWQMLGYTF
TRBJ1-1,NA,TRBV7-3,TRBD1,TGTGCCAGCAGCCGACGGGACAGTACAGAAGCTTTCTTT,CASSRRDSTEAFF
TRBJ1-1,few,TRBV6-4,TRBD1,TGTGCCAGCAGTGCATACAGGGGGACTGAAGCTTTCTTT,CASSAYRGTEAFF
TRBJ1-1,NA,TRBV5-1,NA,TGCGCCAGCAGCTTGAGGGGGAGGGTCACTGAAGCTTTCTTT,CASSLRGRVTEAFF
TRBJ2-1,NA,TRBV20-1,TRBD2,TGCAGTGCTAGAGATAGGACTAGCGGGGGGTTTTATGAGCAGTTCTTC,CSARDRTSGGFYEQFF
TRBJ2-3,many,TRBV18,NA,TGTGCCAGCTCACCAATAAGGCAGGGTACGGCAGATACGCAGTATTTT,CASSPIRQGTADTQYF
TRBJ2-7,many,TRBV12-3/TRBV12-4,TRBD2,TGTGCCAGCACCCCCTCGGGGGGTACCCGCGAGCAGTACTTC,CASTPSGGTREQYF